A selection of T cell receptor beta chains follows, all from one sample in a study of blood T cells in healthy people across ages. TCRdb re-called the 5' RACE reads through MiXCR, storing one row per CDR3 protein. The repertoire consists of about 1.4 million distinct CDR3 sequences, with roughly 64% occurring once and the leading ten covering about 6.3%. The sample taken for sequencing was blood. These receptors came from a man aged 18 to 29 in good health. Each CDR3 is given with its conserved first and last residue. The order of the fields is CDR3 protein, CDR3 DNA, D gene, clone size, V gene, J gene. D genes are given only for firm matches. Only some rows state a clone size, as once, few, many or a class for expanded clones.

cdr3_aa: CSARTRLGGQAGYTF; cdr3_nt: TGCAGTGCTAGAACCCGCCTGGGAGGCCAGGCGGGCTACACCTTC; d_call: -; clone_size: few; v_call: TRBV20-1; j_call: TRBJ1-2
cdr3_aa: CASSRYTDSADTQYF; cdr3_nt: TGTGCCAGCAGCCGCTACACGGACTCGGCAGATACGCAGTATTTT; d_call: -; clone_size: -; v_call: TRBV4-2; j_call: TRBJ2-3
cdr3_aa: CSARGPGELFF; cdr3_nt: TGCAGTGCTAGGGGGCCCGGGGAGCTGTTTTTT; d_call: -; clone_size: -; v_call: TRBV20-1; j_call: TRBJ2-2
cdr3_aa: CSVSRPQYF; cdr3_nt: TGCAGTGTATCCAGGCCACAGTACTTC; d_call: -; clone_size: -; v_call: TRBV20-1; j_call: TRBJ2-5
cdr3_aa: CSVKRGNEQFF; cdr3_nt: TGCAGCGTGAAAAGGGGGAATGAGCAGTTCTTC; d_call: -; clone_size: -; v_call: TRBV29-1; j_call: TRBJ2-1
cdr3_aa: CASSKHDYYGYTF; cdr3_nt: TGTGCCAGCAGTAAACATGATTACTATGGCTACACCTTC; d_call: -; clone_size: -; v_call: TRBV12-3/TRBV12-4; j_call: TRBJ1-2
cdr3_aa: CASSENSQRGTDTRYF; cdr3_nt: TGCGCCAGCAGCGAAAACAGTCAAAGGGGCACAGATACGCGGTATTTT; d_call: -; clone_size: -; v_call: TRBV5-1; j_call: TRBJ2-3
cdr3_aa: CASSLHSVNTEAFF; cdr3_nt: TGTGCCAGCAGTTTACACTCGGTTAACACTGAAGCTTTCTTT; d_call: -; clone_size: few; v_call: TRBV27; j_call: TRBJ1-1
cdr3_aa: CATSRDSGGTSNTGELFF; cdr3_nt: TGTGCCACCAGCAGAGATAGTGGGGGCACCTCGAACACCGGGGAGCTGTTTTTT; d_call: -; clone_size: -; v_call: TRBV15; j_call: TRBJ2-2
cdr3_aa: CASSLRGGARQPQHF; cdr3_nt: TGTGCCAGCAGTTTAAGAGGGGGGGCACGGCAGCCCCAGCATTTT; d_call: -; clone_size: -; v_call: TRBV12-3/TRBV12-4; j_call: TRBJ1-5
cdr3_aa: CASSSEGISGANVRTF; cdr3_nt: TGTGCCAGCAGCTCTGAGGGCATCTCCGGGGCCAACGTCCGGACTTTC; d_call: -; clone_size: once; v_call: TRBV11-1; j_call: TRBJ2-6
cdr3_aa: CSGRPRTYNEQYF; cdr3_nt: TGCAGCGGACGCCCCCGGACTTACAATGAGCAGTACTTC; d_call: -; clone_size: -; v_call: TRBV29-1; j_call: TRBJ2-7
cdr3_aa: CASSLARWGAINYGYTF; cdr3_nt: TGTGCCAGCAGCTTAGCTCGATGGGGGGCGATTAACTATGGCTACACCTTC; d_call: -; clone_size: -; v_call: TRBV7-2; j_call: TRBJ1-2
cdr3_aa: CASSPPGTTSSYEQYF; cdr3_nt: TGTGCCAGCAGTCCCCCCGGGACTACGAGCTCCTACGAGCAGTACTTC; d_call: TRBD2; clone_size: -; v_call: TRBV28; j_call: TRBJ2-7
cdr3_aa: CASSLLPSSGTYNEQFF; cdr3_nt: TGTGCCAGCAGCTTACTCCCCTCTAGCGGAACCTACAATGAGCAGTTCTTC; d_call: TRBD2; clone_size: -; v_call: TRBV7-9; j_call: TRBJ2-1
cdr3_aa: CASSLALATQETQYF; cdr3_nt: TGTGCCAGCAGCTTAGCACTAGCAACCCAAGAGACCCAGTACTTC; d_call: -; clone_size: -; v_call: TRBV11-2; j_call: TRBJ2-5
cdr3_aa: CASSSATSGNGYEQYF; cdr3_nt: TGCGCCAGCAGCTCGGCTACTAGCGGGAATGGGTACGAGCAGTACTTC; d_call: TRBD2; clone_size: -; v_call: TRBV5-1; j_call: TRBJ2-7
cdr3_aa: CASGEQGTDTQYF; cdr3_nt: TGTGCCAGCGGAGAACAGGGCACAGATACGCAGTATTTT; d_call: -; clone_size: -; v_call: TRBV7-9; j_call: TRBJ2-3
cdr3_aa: CASTVQPSTDTQYF; cdr3_nt: TGCGCCAGCACTGTTCAACCTTCCACAGATACGCAGTATTTT; d_call: -; clone_size: few; v_call: TRBV4-1; j_call: TRBJ2-3
cdr3_aa: CASSLDGGQSTEAFF; cdr3_nt: TGTGCCAGCAGCTTAGATGGGGGGCAGAGCACTGAAGCTTTCTTT; d_call: -; clone_size: -; v_call: TRBV11-2; j_call: TRBJ1-1
cdr3_aa: CASDEDNQETQYF; cdr3_nt: TGTGCCTCTGACGAAGACAACCAAGAGACCCAGTACTTC; d_call: -; clone_size: few; v_call: TRBV2; j_call: TRBJ2-5
cdr3_aa: CASSCPNTGELFF; cdr3_nt: TGTGCCAGCAGTTGCCCGAACACCGGGGAGCTGTTTTTT; d_call: -; clone_size: few; v_call: TRBV12-3/TRBV12-4; j_call: TRBJ2-2
cdr3_aa: CASSLETSGYEQYF; cdr3_nt: TGTGCCAGCAGTTTAGAGACTAGCGGGTACGAGCAGTACTTC; d_call: TRBD2; clone_size: -; v_call: TRBV12-3/TRBV12-4; j_call: TRBJ2-7
cdr3_aa: CAISDPNQPQHF; cdr3_nt: TGTGCCATCAGTGATCCAAATCAGCCCCAGCATTTT; d_call: -; clone_size: -; v_call: TRBV10-3; j_call: TRBJ1-5
cdr3_aa: CASSLAGINEQFF; cdr3_nt: TGTGCCAGTAGCCTAGCGGGAATCAATGAGCAGTTCTTC; d_call: TRBD2; clone_size: -; v_call: TRBV27; j_call: TRBJ2-1
cdr3_aa: CASSTDSGEKLFF; cdr3_nt: TGTGCCAGCAGTACTGATAGTGGTGAAAAACTGTTTTTT; d_call: -; clone_size: -; v_call: TRBV12-3/TRBV12-4; j_call: TRBJ1-4
cdr3_aa: CASSVDPGGNGYTF; cdr3_nt: TGTGCCAGCAGCGTAGATCCAGGCGGGAATGGCTACACCTTC; d_call: -; clone_size: once; v_call: TRBV9; j_call: TRBJ1-2
cdr3_aa: CASSLGTGGTEQYF; cdr3_nt: TGCGCTAGCAGCCTCGGGACAGGGGGTACCGAGCAGTACTTC; d_call: TRBD1; clone_size: -; v_call: TRBV4-1; j_call: TRBJ2-7
cdr3_aa: CASSHRVIYNEQYF; cdr3_nt: TGTGCCAGCAGCCACAGGGTAATCTACAATGAGCAGTACTTC; d_call: -; clone_size: -; v_call: TRBV2; j_call: TRBJ2-5
cdr3_aa: CASSSTPGDRDYEQYF; cdr3_nt: TGCGCCAGCAGCTCAACACCCGGGGACAGGGACTACGAGCAGTACTTC; d_call: TRBD1; clone_size: once; v_call: TRBV4-3; j_call: TRBJ2-7
cdr3_aa: CASSLTESWASPLHF; cdr3_nt: TGTGCCAGCAGCCTAACGGAAAGCTGGGCTTCACCCCTCCACTTT; d_call: -; clone_size: -; v_call: TRBV14; j_call: TRBJ1-6
cdr3_aa: CASMGGGAKTEAFF; cdr3_nt: TGTGCCAGCATGGGAGGGGGCGCAAAAACTGAAGCTTTCTTT; d_call: TRBD1; clone_size: -; v_call: TRBV7-9; j_call: TRBJ1-1
cdr3_aa: CASRSRKEENTEAFF; cdr3_nt: TGTGCCAGCAGGTCCCGAAAAGAGGAGAACACTGAAGCTTTCTTT; d_call: -; clone_size: -; v_call: TRBV7-9; j_call: TRBJ1-1
cdr3_aa: CASRQTSRGNNYGYTF; cdr3_nt: TGTGCCAGCAGACAAACCTCCAGGGGAAATAACTATGGCTACACCTTC; d_call: -; clone_size: few; v_call: TRBV12-3/TRBV12-4; j_call: TRBJ1-2
cdr3_aa: CASSQDMDGDTEAFF; cdr3_nt: TGTGCCAGCAGCCAAGATATGGACGGGGACACTGAAGCTTTCTTT; d_call: -; clone_size: -; v_call: TRBV3-1; j_call: TRBJ1-1
cdr3_aa: CASSLSTGRRYEQYF; cdr3_nt: TGTGCCAGCAGTTTAAGTACGGGGAGAAGGTACGAGCAGTACTTC; d_call: -; clone_size: few; v_call: TRBV28; j_call: TRBJ2-7
cdr3_aa: CASSFLPGQETQYF; cdr3_nt: TGCGCCAGCAGCTTCCTCCCGGGGCAAGAGACCCAGTACTTC; d_call: -; clone_size: few; v_call: TRBV5-1; j_call: TRBJ2-5
cdr3_aa: CASSVDGGGTYNEQFF; cdr3_nt: TGTGCCAGCAGCGTAGATGGGGGGGGGACCTACAATGAGCAGTTCTTC; d_call: TRBD2; clone_size: -; v_call: TRBV9; j_call: TRBJ2-1
cdr3_aa: CASSSRLGTRIAKNIQYF; cdr3_nt: TGTGCCAGCAGTTCAAGACTAGGTACTAGAATAGCCAAAAACATTCAGTACTTC; d_call: -; clone_size: -; v_call: TRBV27; j_call: TRBJ2-4
cdr3_aa: CASSRGSAWGRSSYNEQFF; cdr3_nt: TGTGCCAGCAGCCGTGGTTCCGCCTGGGGGCGGAGCTCCTACAATGAGCAGTTCTTC; d_call: -; clone_size: once; v_call: TRBV5-6; j_call: TRBJ2-1
cdr3_aa: CASARFAGGPDTQYF; cdr3_nt: TGTGCCAGCGCCCGTTTTGCGGGAGGGCCAGATACGCAGTATTTT; d_call: TRBD2; clone_size: -; v_call: TRBV12-3/TRBV12-4; j_call: TRBJ2-3
cdr3_aa: CASSPKSSYEQYF; cdr3_nt: TGTGCCAGCAGCCCGAAATCTTCCTACGAGCAGTACTTC; d_call: -; clone_size: -; v_call: TRBV7-9; j_call: TRBJ2-7
cdr3_aa: CASSRLAGGTSGESEQYF; cdr3_nt: TGTGCCAGCAGTCGACTAGCGGGGGGGACCTCCGGCGAAAGCGAGCAGTACTTC; d_call: TRBD2; clone_size: few; v_call: TRBV12-3/TRBV12-4; j_call: TRBJ2-7
cdr3_aa: CSVEDVGQFF; cdr3_nt: TGCAGCGTTGAAGACGTTGGGCAGTTCTTC; d_call: -; clone_size: -; v_call: TRBV29-1; j_call: TRBJ2-1
cdr3_aa: CASSIRQGSEETQYF; cdr3_nt: TGTGCCAGCAGTATTAGACAGGGGTCTGAGGAGACCCAGTACTTC; d_call: TRBD1; clone_size: -; v_call: TRBV6-5; j_call: TRBJ2-5
cdr3_aa: CASSRVKEGVDEQYF; cdr3_nt: TGTGCCAGCAGTCGGGTCAAGGAGGGGGTTGACGAGCAGTACTTC; d_call: -; clone_size: -; v_call: TRBV12-3/TRBV12-4; j_call: TRBJ2-7
cdr3_aa: CASSPVGTPNYGYTF; cdr3_nt: TGTGCCAGCAGCCCAGTTGGGACACCTAACTATGGCTACACCTTC; d_call: -; clone_size: -; v_call: TRBV14; j_call: TRBJ1-2
cdr3_aa: CASSPWTRSPSGANVLTF; cdr3_nt: TGTGCCAGCAGTCCCTGGACCCGTTCACCCTCTGGGGCCAACGTCCTGACTTTC; d_call: -; clone_size: few; v_call: TRBV12-3/TRBV12-4; j_call: TRBJ2-6
cdr3_aa: CASSTSGATTDTQYF; cdr3_nt: TGTGCCAGCAGCACATCCGGGGCCACCACAGATACGCAGTATTTT; d_call: -; clone_size: -; v_call: TRBV11-2; j_call: TRBJ2-3
cdr3_aa: CSASVLASYEQYF; cdr3_nt: TGCAGTGCTAGCGTTCTAGCGAGCTACGAGCAGTACTTC; d_call: -; clone_size: few; v_call: TRBV20-1; j_call: TRBJ2-7
cdr3_aa: CASSRQGIQGQPQHF; cdr3_nt: TGTGCCAGTAGTAGACAGGGAATACAGGGTCAGCCCCAGCATTTT; d_call: TRBD1; clone_size: -; v_call: TRBV19; j_call: TRBJ1-5
cdr3_aa: CAIGRGGTGELFF; cdr3_nt: TGTGCCATCGGACGCGGAGGGACCGGGGAGCTGTTTTTT; d_call: -; clone_size: few; v_call: TRBV28; j_call: TRBJ2-2
cdr3_aa: CSASPRVSYEQYF; cdr3_nt: TGCAGTGCTAGCCCCAGGGTATCGTACGAGCAGTACTTC; d_call: -; clone_size: few; v_call: TRBV20-1; j_call: TRBJ2-7
cdr3_aa: CATSDLTLQGYGYTF; cdr3_nt: TGTGCCACCAGTGATTTAACTCTGCAGGGTTATGGCTACACCTTC; d_call: -; clone_size: -; v_call: TRBV24-1; j_call: TRBJ1-2
cdr3_aa: CATSPGTGVEQYF; cdr3_nt: TGTGCCACCAGTCCTGGGACAGGGGTCGAGCAGTACTTC; d_call: TRBD1; clone_size: -; v_call: TRBV10-3; j_call: TRBJ2-7
cdr3_aa: CASSQGGSGPYEQYF; cdr3_nt: TGTGCCAGCAGCCAAGGGGGTAGCGGGCCCTACGAGCAGTACTTC; d_call: TRBD2; clone_size: -; v_call: TRBV3-1; j_call: TRBJ2-7
cdr3_aa: CSVDPQDETQYF; cdr3_nt: TGCAGCGTTGACCCACAGGACGAGACCCAGTACTTC; d_call: -; clone_size: once; v_call: TRBV29-1; j_call: TRBJ2-5